These 21 T cell receptor beta chains were all obtained from the same sample, sequenced in a study of spatial heterogeneity in lung cancer. Each CDR3 protein is one row after TCRdb ran MiXCR on the 5' RACE reads. The top ten hold roughly 10% of the sample, which has 6,600 or so distinct CDR3 sequences, 4.5% to 7% seen once. This sample's time point: sample taken at primary tumor resection. Whole RNA, which was extracted from tumor, nontumor lung tissue or frozen PBMC, was sequenced without any cell sorting. This sample comprised normal lung tissue next to the tumor, obtained at surgery. These TCRs come from a female donor with early-stage non-small cell lung cancer.

This clonotype was detected ten times or more. As an off-target read in a library built for alpha chains, this beta chain has a frequency of little significance. The chain uses TRBV5-5 and TRBJ1-5; D ambiguous. Deletions cut 0 bases from V and 4 bases from J, with 8 bases between. The germline V gene encodes CDR1 SGHKS and CDR2 YYEKEE (reference sequence). The length of the CDR3 is 14 residues. The CDR3 DNA is TGTGCCAGCAGCTTGGAACCGGAGAATCAGCCCCAGCATTTT. Its protein is CASSLEPENQPQHF. Full variable domain (rest looked up from reference TRBV5-5 and TRBJ1-5): DAGVTQSPTHLIKTRGQQVTLRCSPISGHKSVSWYQQVLGQGPQFIFQYYEKEERGRGNFPDRFSARQFPNYSSELNVNALLLGDSALYLCASSLEPENQPQHFGDGTRLSIL.

This clonotype is medium-sized. The size of this beta chain means little, since it is a stray read in a library made for alpha chains. This chain joins TRBV5-1 and TRBJ2-7; 9 nucleotides agree with TRBD2. Germline CDR1 reads SGHRS; CDR2 reads YFSETQ. The CDR3 extends over 15 amino acids. J lost 4 bases, V lost 5 bases, and 10 bases had no gene match. In DNA form, the CDR3 reads TGCGCCAGCAGGGTGACTGCTAGCGGGGTATACGAGCAGTACTTC. It encodes CASRVTASGVYEQYF.

This clonotype counts as medium-sized. Little can be read into the size of this beta chain, an off-target read in a library designed for alpha chains. The genes are TRBV7-9 and TRBJ1-2; D gene uncertain. V lost 1 base to trimming and J lost 7 bases, with 10 bases between them. In germline, CDR1 is SEHNR, CDR2 FQNEAQ (reference sequence). The CDR3 runs to 13 residues. CDR3 sequence: CASSLGPEGGYTF. Written as DNA, the CDR3 is TGTGCCAGCAGCTTAGGGCCCGAAGGTGGCTACACCTTC.

In its sample, this clonotype ranks as medium-sized (0.01 to 0.1%). Little can be read into the size of this beta chain, an off-target read in a library designed for alpha chains. This chain joins TRBV7-2 and TRBJ2-2; no clear D gene. The CDR3 is made up of 15 amino acids. Looked up from germline, CDR1 is SGHTA and CDR2 is FQGNSA. V shed 5 bases and J shed 9 bases, with 19 bases lying between them. CDR3 region: CASSQWGIEARELFF. For the CDR3, the DNA is TGTGCCAGCAGCCAATGGGGTATTGAGGCAAGGGAGCTGTTTTTT.

This clonotype is labeled medium-sized (0.01 to 0.1%). A library prepared for alpha chains yielded this beta chain as an off-target read; its size is of little meaning. The chain joins TRBV28 to TRBJ2-1; either TRBD1 or TRBD2 may fit D (5 bases each). Trimming left V 2 bases short and J 6 bases short, with 8 bases between. Germline CDR1 is MDHEN and CDR2 is SYDVKM. This CDR3 is built from 13 residues. The CDR3 bases are TGTGCCAGCAGTTTAGGGACCCCCAATGAGCAGTTCTTC. It translates to CASSLGTPNEQFF.

This clonotype was detected many times. Because this beta chain is a stray read in a library intended to capture alpha chains, its abundance should not be given much weight. The DNA of the CDR3 is TGTGCCAGCAGTTTGGGACAGGTTAGCACAGATACGCAGTATTTT. Amino acid sequence: CASSLGQVSTDTQYF. This chain connects TRBV28 to TRBJ2-3, with 8 bases lining up with TRBD1. Germline V gives CDR1 MDHEN, CDR2 SYDVKM. CDR3 length: 15 amino acids. The V and J ends lost 3 bases and 0 bases, in that order; junction bases with no gene match: 2.

This clonotype qualifies as medium-sized. This beta chain is a stray sequence in a library constructed for alpha chains; its clone size is not meaningful. This chain connects TRBV5-1 to TRBJ2-1, with D unresolved. This CDR3 has 15 amino acids. V lost 1 base, J lost 9 bases, and 17 bases lay in between. Germline-derived CDR1 and CDR2 are SGHRS and YFSETQ. CDR3 bases: TGCGCCAGCAGCTTGTGGAACCTCGTGTCCGGTGAGCAGTTCTTC. Its translation is CASSLWNLVSGEQFF.

This clonotype has a handful of counts. Little can be read into the size of this beta chain, an off-target read in a library designed for alpha chains. This chain connects TRBV7-3 to TRBJ2-7; D not certain. Germline CDR1 is SGHTA and CDR2 is FQGTGA. Trimming removed 5 bases at V and 3 bases at J, with 11 bases between. The CDR3 consists of 13 residues. The CDR3 protein is CASSPWAGYEQYF. In DNA form, the CDR3 reads TGTGCCAGCAGCCCGTGGGCCGGCTACGAGCAGTACTTC. The variable domain in full, completed from reference TRBV7-3 and TRBJ2-7, reads GAGVSQTPSNKVTEKGKYVELRCDPISGHTALYWYRQSLGQGPEFLIYFQGTGAADDSGLPNDRFFAVRPEGSVSTLKIQRTERGDSAVYLCASSPWAGYEQYFGPGTRLTVT.

This clonotype rates as medium-sized (0.01 to 0.1%). This beta chain was picked up by a library intended for alpha chains and is off target, so its count carries little meaning. CDR3 nucleotides: TGCAGTGCTAGAGATACTAGCGGAACGATCTCCTACAATGAGCAGTTCTTC. It translates to CSARDTSGTISYNEQFF. V usage is TRBV20-1 and J usage is TRBJ2-1; 8 nucleotides agree with TRBD2. The CDR3 is made up of 17 amino acids. Germline trimming cut 0 bases from V and 0 bases from J; bases unmatched to any gene: 7. Germline V CDR1 and CDR2: DFQATT, SNEGSKA (reference sequence).

Relative to its sample, this clonotype is medium-sized. This beta chain is off target for a library built for alpha chains, so its abundance means little. The chain joins TRBV29-1 to TRBJ2-7, with D possibly being TRBD1 (6 bases). Trimming took off 4 bases at V and 6 bases at J, with 19 bases between the two ends. There are 14 residues in the CDR3. CDR1 and CDR2 (germline): SQVTM, ANQGSEA. This CDR3 reads CSVAPTTGGAEQYF. The CDR3 DNA sequence: TGCAGCGTTGCCCCGACGACAGGAGGAGCCGAGCAGTACTTC.

Of note for this clonotype: A library made for alpha chains picked up this beta chain off target, so its size means little. The V gene is TRBV29-1, the J gene TRBJ2-4; unclear D gene. Trimming stripped 4 bases from V and 1 base from J, with 11 bases between. CDR1 is SQVTM, CDR2 ANQGSEA, per germline. This CDR3 contains 14 residues. This chain's CDR3 is CSVAAVGAKNIQYF. The DNA of the CDR3 is TGCAGCGTTGCGGCCGTTGGGGCCAAAAACATTCAGTACTTC.

At least ten counts were recorded for this clonotype. This beta chain turned up in a library designed for alpha chains; as an off-target read, its abundance says little. This chain connects TRBV4-1 to TRBJ1-6, with D perhaps matching TRBD1 (6 bases). CDR1 and CDR2 from the germline V gene are MGHRA and YSYEKL. Trimming stripped 0 bases from V and 10 bases from J, with 13 bases between. The CDR3 spans 15 residues. The CDR3 spells CASSQDRAQGSPLHF. In DNA form, the CDR3 reads TGCGCCAGCAGCCAAGATAGGGCCCAGGGGTCACCCCTCCACTTT.

In its sample, this clonotype ranks as medium-sized (0.01 to 0.1%). With the library built for alpha chains, this beta chain is off target and its frequency is not meaningful. The chain joins TRBV18 to TRBJ2-5; 7 bases fit TRBD1. The CDR3 is 15 amino acids. Germline trimming cut 4 bases from V and 3 bases from J; bases unmatched to any gene: 8. Germline V gene sequence: CDR1 KGHSH, CDR2 LQKENI. As DNA, the CDR3 is TGTGCCAGCTCACAACCCGGGACAGTGAAAGAGACCCAGTACTTC. Translated, it gives CASSQPGTVKETQYF.

This clonotype was counted many times. This beta chain appears as a stray read in a library generated for alpha chains; its size is not informative. The chain uses TRBV7-9 and TRBJ2-7, with TRBD2 matching over 10 bases. Germline values: CDR1 SEHNR, CDR2 FQNEAQ (reference sequence). V dropped 1 base and J dropped 0; count of bases not matched to a gene: 3. The CDR3 length is 16 residues. The CDR3 spells CASSLDPSGGSYEQYF. CDR3 nucleotides: TGTGCCAGCAGCTTAGATCCTAGCGGGGGCTCCTACGAGCAGTACTTC.

By share, this clonotype ranks as medium-sized. This beta chain appears as a stray read in a library generated for alpha chains; its size is not informative. The chain links TRBV6-2 or TRBV6-3 to TRBJ2-7; D ambiguous. Germline-derived CDR1 and CDR2 are MNHEY and SVGEGT. Trimming left V 4 bases short and J 7 bases short, with 14 bases between. The CDR3 runs to 13 residues. This CDR3 reads CASSLPPGREQYF. The CDR3 DNA sequence: TGTGCCAGCAGTTTACCGCCGGGCAGGGAGCAGTACTTC.

Many counts were recorded for this clonotype. The library was prepared for alpha chains; this beta chain is a stray read, so its frequency means little. CDR3 residues: CASSSLRVDTQYF. DNA for the CDR3: TGTGCCAGCAGTTCCCTGAGGGTAGATACGCAGTATTTT. This chain connects TRBV12-3 or TRBV12-4 to TRBJ2-3; tentatively, D is TRBD2 (5 bases). This CDR3 is built from 13 residues. Trimming left V 4 bases short and J 5 bases short, with 10 bases between.

Of note for this clonotype: Being off target in a library aimed at alpha chains, this beta chain has a size of little meaning. The rearrangement joins TRBV20-1 to TRBJ2-1; TRBD2 matches at 10 bases. J was trimmed by 7 bases and V by 1 base; bases with no gene match: 7. The germline gives CDR1 DFQATT, CDR2 SNEGSKA (reference sequence). The CDR3 sequence is 15 residues long. CDR3 coding DNA: TGCAGTGCTAGAGTGTCTAGCGGGAGCGGAAATGAGCAGTTCTTC. The encoded protein is CSARVSSGSGNEQFF.

This clonotype is deemed medium-sized (0.01 to 0.1%). For a library built for alpha chains, this beta chain is a stray read; little rests on its size. The chain employs TRBV4-1 and TRBJ2-5; D is uncertain. V shed 1 base and J shed 3 bases, with 9 bases lying between them. CDR1 and CDR2 (germline): MGHRA, YSYEKL. The CDR3 consists of 14 residues. The CDR3 region is CASSQGSGKETQYF. The CDR3 nucleotides read TGCGCCAGCAGCCAAGGGTCGGGCAAAGAGACCCAGTACTTC.

On this clonotype: This beta chain is an unintended read in a library built for alpha chains; its size means little. The J gene is TRBJ2-5, the V gene TRBV7-2; TRBD1 agrees at 12 bases. Germline CDR1 is SGHTA and CDR2 is FQGNSA. CDR3 length equals 15 residues. The junction had 7 bases not matched to a gene; V was cut back by 6 bases and J by 5 bases. CDR3 sequence (DNA): TGTGCCAGCAGGCCGGGACAGGGGGCGTGGGAGACCCAGTACTTC. It translates to CASRPGQGAWETQYF.

There are many counts of this clonotype. Since the library was made to target alpha chains, this beta chain is a stray read and its abundance is not meaningful. This chain links TRBV12-3 or TRBV12-4 with TRBJ1-1, with 9 bases matching TRBD1. After removal of 6 bases from V and 10 bases from J, the junction contained 9 bases not matched to a gene. CDR3 length equals 13 residues. CDR3: CASRPGQGISAFF. The CDR3, as DNA: TGTGCCAGCAGACCGGGACAGGGAATTTCAGCTTTCTTT.

By sample share, this clonotype is medium-sized (0.01 to 0.1%). In a library made to pick up alpha chains, this beta chain is a stray read with a size that means little. The V gene is TRBV2, the J gene TRBJ2-1; TRBD2 aligns across 11 bases. CDR1 is SNHLY and CDR2 is FYNNEI in the germline V gene. The CDR3 extends over 17 amino acids. The trim removed 6 bases at V and 3 bases at J, leaving 10 bases unmatched. CDR3 protein: CASRKDSGTSGYNEQFF. The CDR3 DNA is TGTGCCAGCAGAAAAGACAGCGGGACTAGCGGCTACAATGAGCAGTTCTTC.